This T cell receptor (beta chain) was sequenced in a study of T cells in narcolepsy. Background on the study: Donors had narcolepsy type 1 or type 2, or were healthy controls.

The CDR3 totals 18 residues. Trimming at V came to 6 bases and at J to 15 bases, leaving 29 bases not matched to a gene. Germline assignment: CDR1 MDHEN and CDR2 SYDVKM. Study results and caveats: Autoreactive clonotypes reportedly recurred in blood of same and different patients, not controls. Autoreactive HCRT-specific and TRIB2-specific clonotypes were marked in same-patient CSF-versus-blood CD4+ comparisons. Some memory CD4+ repertoires had no autoreactive clone sequences.

TCRdb keeps only in-frame clones here, not all; method: immunoSEQ multiplex PCR. The repertoire holds tens of thousands of clones, with just under 85% as singletons. This clone was picked up one time. Its antigen is unidentified. The chain couples TRBV28 to TRBJ2-3; 8 bases line up with TRBD2. The TCR was taken from a human donor with narcolepsy. Material: CD45RA- memory CD4+ T cells from PBMCs. DNA of the CDR3: TGTGCCAGCAGCCCTGAACTACTAGCGGCCCCCGGTAGCACGGGAAGATATTTT. Its translation: CASSPELLAAPGSTGRYF.